Described below is a single T cell receptor (beta chain) sequence and its context. Its target is unknown. Profiled with immunoSEQ multiplex PCR; TCRdb holds only in-frame clones, not every one. The table includes around 140,000 clones, around 87% detected once. The data stem from a study of T cell responses to AZD1222 COVID-19 vaccine. At the level of the study: Pooled samples include second doses given at about 4 or 12 weeks.

Trimming cost V 6 bases and J 3 bases; bases outside gene matches: 13. Germline V gene lookup returns CDR1 SGHDN and CDR2 FVKESK. CDR3 size: 17 residues. Study conclusions and caveats: Unmutated variant regions are reportedly the target of nearly half of TCRs that are spike-specific. Among the donors, most were white British and more were female, and clonal diversity was possibly underestimated. Repertoire sampling was restricted to post-peak T cell response timepoints.

This clonotype was obtained from an adult in good health. The gene calls are TRBV14 and TRBJ2-7; 11 bases fit TRBD1. The starting material was peripheral blood, obtained on day 0 of AZD1222 vaccination. CDR3 sequence (DNA): TGTGCCAGCAGTCCGGCCCCCGGGACAGGGGGTCTCTACGAGCAGTACTTC. It encodes CASSPAPGTGGLYEQYF.